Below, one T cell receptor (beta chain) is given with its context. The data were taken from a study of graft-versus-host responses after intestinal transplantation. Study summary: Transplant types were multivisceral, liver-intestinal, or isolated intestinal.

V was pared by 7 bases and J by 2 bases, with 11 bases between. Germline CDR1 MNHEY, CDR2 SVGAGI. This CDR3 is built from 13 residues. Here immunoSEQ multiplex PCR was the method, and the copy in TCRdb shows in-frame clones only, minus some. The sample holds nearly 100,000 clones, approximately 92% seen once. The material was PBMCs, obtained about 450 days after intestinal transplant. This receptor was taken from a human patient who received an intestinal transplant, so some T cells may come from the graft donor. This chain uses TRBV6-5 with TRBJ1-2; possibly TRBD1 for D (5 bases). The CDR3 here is CASTLTENYGYTF. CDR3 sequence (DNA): TGTGCCAGCACCCTGACAGAAAACTATGGCTACACCTTC.